The present T cell receptor (beta chain) was sequenced within a study of CD8 T cells in ankylosing spondylitis. Study-level results: What seemed typical of ankylosing spondylitis blood was a TCR beta motif built from 7 or 8 highly homologous variants. Disease-linked clones bore a CD8+ phenotype, appearing relatively rarely in peripheral blood.

TCRdb re-analysed the 5' RACE reads in MiXCR, keeping a single row per CDR3 protein. The data hold more than 600,000 distinct CDR3 sequences, with roughly 19% observed a single time. This CDR3 has 16 amino acids. Per germline, CDR1 MNHNS and CDR2 SASEGT. Trimming removed 5 bases from V and 2 bases from J, with 18 bases in between. On this clonotype: The antigen is unknown.

The V gene is TRBV6-1, the J gene TRBJ2-5; D not resolved. The TCR sequence derives from a male donor with ankylosing spondylitis. Sequencing input: blood, either unsorted or a sorted T cell fraction (not recorded which). As DNA, the CDR3 is TGTGCCAGCAGTCCTGGGGTGCTCCGTTCTCAAGAGACCCAGTACTTC. The encoded protein is CASSPGVLRSQETQYF.